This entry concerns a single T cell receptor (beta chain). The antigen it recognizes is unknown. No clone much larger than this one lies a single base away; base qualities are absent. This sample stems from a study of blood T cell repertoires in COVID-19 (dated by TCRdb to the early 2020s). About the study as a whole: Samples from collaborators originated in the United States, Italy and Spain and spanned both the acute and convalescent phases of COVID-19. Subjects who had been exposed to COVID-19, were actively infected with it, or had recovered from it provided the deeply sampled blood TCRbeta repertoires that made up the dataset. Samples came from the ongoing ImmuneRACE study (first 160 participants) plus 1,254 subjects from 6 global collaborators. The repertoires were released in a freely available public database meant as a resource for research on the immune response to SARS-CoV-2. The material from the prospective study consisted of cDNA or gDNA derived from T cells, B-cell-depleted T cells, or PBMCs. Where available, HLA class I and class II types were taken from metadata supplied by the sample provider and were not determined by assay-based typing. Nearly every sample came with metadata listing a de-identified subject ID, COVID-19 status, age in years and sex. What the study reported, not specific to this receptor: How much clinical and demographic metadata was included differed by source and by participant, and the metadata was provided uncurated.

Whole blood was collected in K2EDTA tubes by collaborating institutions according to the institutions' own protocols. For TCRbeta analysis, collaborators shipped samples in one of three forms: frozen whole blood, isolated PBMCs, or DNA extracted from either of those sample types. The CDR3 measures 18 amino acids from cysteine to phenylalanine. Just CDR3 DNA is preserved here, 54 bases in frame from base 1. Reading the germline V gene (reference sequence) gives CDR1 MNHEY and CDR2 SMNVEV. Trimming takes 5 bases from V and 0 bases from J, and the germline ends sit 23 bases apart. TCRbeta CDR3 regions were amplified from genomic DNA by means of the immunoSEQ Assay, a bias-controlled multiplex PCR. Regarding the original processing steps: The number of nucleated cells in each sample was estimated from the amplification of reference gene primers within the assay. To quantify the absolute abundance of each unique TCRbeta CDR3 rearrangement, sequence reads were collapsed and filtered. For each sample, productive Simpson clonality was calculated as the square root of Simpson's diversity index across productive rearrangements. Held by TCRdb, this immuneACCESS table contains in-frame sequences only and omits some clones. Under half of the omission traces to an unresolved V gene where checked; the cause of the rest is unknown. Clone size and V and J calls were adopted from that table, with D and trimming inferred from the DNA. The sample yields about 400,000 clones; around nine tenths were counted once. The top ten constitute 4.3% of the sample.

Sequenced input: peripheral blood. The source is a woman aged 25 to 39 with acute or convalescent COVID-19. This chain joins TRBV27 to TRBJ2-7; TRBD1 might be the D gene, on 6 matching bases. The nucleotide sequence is TGTGCCAGCAGTCTTCGCCCCGGGACACCAAATCCCTCCTACGAGCAGTACTTC. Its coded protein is CASSLRPGTPNPSYEQYF.